The 27 T cell receptor beta chains in this list originate from one sample, sequenced in a study of cytomegalovirus exposure and HLA in healthy donors. Primers included in the PCR were 60 Vbeta and 13 Jbeta primers. Sequencing was performed with immunoSEQ multiplex PCR; in TCRdb, only in-frame clones are kept and a portion is missing. Seen here are some 160,000 clones, around nine tenths observed once, and the top ten hold approximately 2%. The sequencing sample was made of PBMCs. These receptors originate from a woman aged 18-30 years in good health and CMV-seronegative.

The CDR3 here is CASTRQGEAGNTIYF. The CDR3 DNA reads as TGTGCCAGCACTAGACAGGGGGAGGCTGGAAACACCATATATTTT. V is TRBV6-1 and J is TRBJ1-3; TRBD1 aligns across 9 bases. The trim removed 7 bases at V and 2 bases at J, leaving 6 bases unmatched. Germline V gene data show CDR1 as MNHNS and CDR2 as SASEGT. CDR3 length equals 15 residues.

The chain employs TRBV29-1 and TRBJ2-1, with D perhaps matching TRBD1 (5 bases). CDR3 length: 13 amino acids. In germline, CDR1 is SQVTM, CDR2 ANQGSEA. V lost 2 bases to trimming and J lost 7 bases, with 12 bases between them. DNA of the CDR3: TGCAGCGTTGAACCCGACCCAGGGAATGAGCAGTTCTTC. This encodes CSVEPDPGNEQFF.

This chain uses TRBV6-5 with TRBJ1-6, with 9 bases matching TRBD1. This CDR3 comprises 15 residues. Germline CDR1 MNHEY, CDR2 SVGAGI. With 6 bases clipped from V and 10 bases from J, the junction kept 10 bases outside the gene matches. DNA for the CDR3: TGTGCCAGCAGACCCCGGGACAGGGAGAAATCACCCCTCCACTTT. Residues: CASRPRDREKSPLHF.

This clone is a singleton in its sample. The chain carries TRBV5-1 and TRBJ2-7; D perhaps matches TRBD2 (6 bases). V dropped 0 bases and J dropped 5 bases, with 15 bases sitting between them. The CDR3 is made up of 15 amino acids. Per germline, CDR1 SGHRS and CDR2 YFSETQ. This CDR3 is CASSLGDSGRNEQYF. The CDR3 DNA is TGCGCCAGCAGCTTGGGCGACAGCGGGCGGAACGAGCAGTACTTC.

The chain couples TRBV5-1 to TRBJ2-2; possibly TRBD2 for D (5 bases). This CDR3 region has 13 residues. CDR1 SGHRS and CDR2 YFSETQ come from the germline V gene. With 6 bases removed from V and 3 bases from J, the gap between germline ends came to 9 bases. In DNA, the CDR3 is TGCGCCAGCACCATGAGGGACACCGGGGAGCTGTTTTTT. It yields the protein CASTMRDTGELFF.

The chain couples TRBV5-8 to TRBJ1-1; the D gene is possibly TRBD1 (5 bases). The CDR3 totals 14 residues. The V gene's germline CDR1 is SGHTS and CDR2 YDEGEE. The V gene lost 5 bases and the J gene lost 5 bases, with 16 bases spanning the gap. The CDR3 DNA reads TGTGCCAGCAGGCGGACGGGGGTGGTAACTGAAGCTTTCTTT. This codes for CASRRTGVVTEAFF.

The chain joins TRBV28 to TRBJ2-3; 7 nucleotides match TRBD2. The germline gives CDR1 MDHEN, CDR2 SYDVKM. The CDR3 is 14 amino acids. The trim removed 6 bases at V and 3 bases at J, leaving 6 bases unmatched. CDR3 residues: CASRLGGGTDTQYF. The CDR3 DNA sequence: TGTGCCAGCAGATTGGGGGGGGGAACAGATACGCAGTATTTT.

V usage is TRBV6-4 and J usage is TRBJ1-1, with D possibly TRBD1 on 6 matching bases. The V gene's germline CDR1 is MRHNA and CDR2 SNTAGT. V dropped 6 bases and J dropped 1 base, with 9 bases sitting between them. This CDR3 has 13 amino acids. This chain's CDR3 is CASSAQGNTEAFF. The CDR3, as DNA: TGTGCCAGCAGCGCACAGGGGAACACTGAAGCTTTCTTT.

As concerns this clone: One end of the junction is discordant with germline, which a read error may explain. The chain recombines TRBV7-7 with TRBJ1-2, with D unresolved. The CDR3 sequence is 14 residues long. Looked up from germline, CDR1 is SSHAT and CDR2 is FNYEAQ (reference sequence). The CDR3: CASSLGSTPKGYTF. In DNA, the CDR3 is TGTGCTAGCAGCTTAGGGAGCACTCCTAAGGGCTACACCTTC.

This clone was seen once. At one of its ends the junction is not consistent with the germline gene, which may arise from a read error. This sequence joins TRBV7-9 and TRBJ1-2, with a weak D call TRBD1 (6 bases). CDR1 and CDR2 from the germline V gene are SEHNR and FQNEAQ (reference sequence). CDR3 length: 14 residues. CDR3 DNA sequence: TGTTCCAGCAGCTCGGGACAAAAGGTCGGTGGCTACACCTTC. Translated: CSSSSGQKVGGYTF.

This chain joins TRBV5-1 and TRBJ2-1, with a possible D match to TRBD1 (6 bases). CDR3 length: 15 residues. With 9 bases removed from V and 4 bases from J, the gap between germline ends came to 20 bases. Germline loops: CDR1 SGHRS, CDR2 YFSETQ. The chain's CDR3 is CATTSGAGSYNEQFF. CDR3 DNA sequence: TGCGCCACTACATCAGGGGCGGGCTCGTACAATGAGCAGTTCTTC.

V usage is TRBV28 and J usage is TRBJ1-3; D gene unclear. Germline CDR1 and CDR2: MDHEN and SYDVKM. The CDR3 totals 15 residues. V was trimmed by 1 base and J by 2 bases, leaving 9 bases between them. CDR3 residues: CASSLLRAAGNTIYF. The CDR3 DNA follows: TGTGCCAGCAGTTTATTGAGGGCGGCTGGAAACACCATATATTTT. The variable domain in full, with the rest retrieved from reference TRBV28 and TRBJ1-3, is DVKVTQSSRYLVKRTGEKVFLECVQDMDHENMFWYRQDPGLGLRLIYFSYDVKMKEKGDIPEGYSVSREKKERFSLILESASTNQTSMYLCASSLLRAAGNTIYFGEGSWLTVV.

This chain uses TRBV6-5 with TRBJ2-7; D is undetermined. Deletions cut 2 bases from V and 0 bases from J, with 8 bases between. The CDR3 length is 14 residues. Germline V gene sequence: CDR1 MNHEY, CDR2 SVGAGI. The CDR3 protein is CASSYEENSYEQYF. The CDR3 nucleotides read TGTGCCAGCAGTTACGAGGAAAACTCCTACGAGCAGTACTTC.

The gene calls are TRBV6-1 and TRBJ1-2; 9 nucleotides agree with TRBD1. Germline V gene sequence: CDR1 MNHNS, CDR2 SASEGT. This CDR3 region has 11 residues. J gave up 7 bases and V 10 bases, and 4 bases lay outside the gene matches. CDR3 loop: CATRQGGGYTF. The CDR3 DNA sequence: TGTGCCACCCGACAGGGGGGTGGCTACACCTTC.

This clone was detected once. V and J are TRBV28 and TRBJ1-1, with TRBD1 matching 9 bases. In germline, CDR1 is MDHEN, CDR2 SYDVKM. V dropped 7 bases and J dropped 4; count of bases not matched to a gene: 10. The CDR3 extends over 15 amino acids. The CDR3 coding sequence is TGTGCCAGCATAATTACCCCGGGACAGGGCACTGAAGCTTTCTTT. Translating it yields CASIITPGQGTEAFF.

J is TRBJ1-2 and V is TRBV21-1. TRBV21-1 is a pseudogene. The CDR3 totals 15 residues. The CDR3 DNA follows: TGTGCCAGCAGGAATGAGTTTACCAAACCCTTCGGCTACACCTTC. This codes for CASRNEFTKPFGYTF.

About this clone itself: This likely comes from a read error, as the CDR3 has no conserved phenylalanine or tryptophan at its end. The limits of the CDR3 on the DNA are not certain, so only TCRdb's listed CDR3 is given. This chain links TRBV25-1 with TRBJ1-2; TRBD1, the table's D call, was not compared with the DNA. The CDR3 contains 9 residues when both ends are counted. CDR1 and CDR2 from the germline V gene are MGHDK and SYGVNS. The CDR3 reads CASSEYLTG.

This clone was detected a few times. The chain recombines TRBV4-2 with TRBJ1-3; the D gene is possibly TRBD1 (5 bases). The CDR3 covers 16 residues. Trimming stripped 2 bases from V and 0 bases from J, with 11 bases between. Per the germline V gene, CDR1 is LGHNA and CDR2 is YNFKEQ. CDR3 region: CASSQNQGHSGNTIYF. The CDR3 nucleotides read TGTGCCAGCAGCCAAAATCAGGGCCACTCTGGAAACACCATATATTTT.

The J gene is TRBJ1-2, the V gene TRBV5-4; 7 positions agree with TRBD1. There are 16 residues in the CDR3. V shed 2 bases, J shed 4 bases, and the junction held 11 bases outside the gene matches. Germline V lookup: CDR1 SGHNT, CDR2 YYREEE (reference sequence). The CDR3 coding sequence is TGTGCCAGCAGCTTTTCTCCGGGACAGTTCGTCTATGGCTACACCTTC. It is translated as CASSFSPGQFVYGYTF.

V is TRBV6-1 and J is TRBJ2-7, with 9 bases identical to TRBD2. The trim removed 7 bases at V and 0 bases at J, leaving 4 bases unmatched. This CDR3 is 14 amino acids long. Germline V lookup: CDR1 MNHNS, CDR2 SASEGT. The CDR3: CASTLAGYSYEQYF. As DNA, the CDR3 is TGTGCCAGCACCCTAGCGGGATACTCCTACGAGCAGTACTTC.

V usage is TRBV28 and J usage is TRBJ2-7; 7 nucleotides line up with TRBD1. The length of the CDR3 is 15 residues. V shed 8 bases, J shed 2 bases, and the junction held 12 bases outside the gene matches. Germline V gene lookup returns CDR1 MDHEN and CDR2 SYDVKM. Here the CDR3 DNA reads TGTGCCAGCGAGCCTCGACAGGGCTTCACCTACGAGCAGTACTTC. Its translation is CASEPRQGFTYEQYF.

V usage is TRBV6-9 and J usage is TRBJ1-3; D is uncertain. In germline, CDR1 is MNHGY, CDR2 SVAAGI. The germline V and J ends were trimmed by 9 bases and 1 base, with 13 bases remaining between them. The CDR3 contains 14 residues. The CDR3 loop is CASNKTASGNTIYF. In DNA form, the CDR3 reads TGTGCCAGTAATAAGACTGCATCTGGAAACACCATATATTTT.

The chain couples TRBV6-6 to TRBJ2-7; D is unclear. The CDR3 extends over 11 amino acids. Trimming removed 2 bases at V and 6 bases at J, with 5 bases between. Germline loops: CDR1 MNHNY, CDR2 SVGAGI (reference sequence). The CDR3 loop reads CASSYEVEQYF. CDR3 nucleotide sequence: TGTGCCAGCAGTTACGAGGTCGAGCAGTACTTC.

The rearrangement links TRBV7-2 to TRBJ2-5, with TRBD2 identical over 12 bases. Losses at the gene ends were 4 bases for V and 5 bases for J; bases not matched to a gene: 8. Germline values: CDR1 SGHTA, CDR2 FQGNSA. The CDR3 has 16 residues. CDR3 sequence reads: CASSSASGGAWETQYF. The CDR3 bases are TGTGCCAGCAGCTCAGCTAGCGGGGGGGCATGGGAGACCCAGTACTTC.

The chain recombines TRBV6-1 with TRBJ2-7; possible D gene TRBD2, 5 bases. V was clipped by 5 bases and J by 6 bases, with 20 bases between them. The CDR3 length is 15 residues. Germline CDR1 reads MNHNS; CDR2 reads SASEGT. In nucleotides, the CDR3 is TGTGCCAGCAGTCCAAGCGTTGGAGGTTTGGCCGAGCAGTACTTC. Amino acids: CASSPSVGGLAEQYF.

The J gene is TRBJ2-3, the V gene TRBV5-1; TRBD1 matches 8 bases. Trimming cost V 5 bases and J 2 bases; bases outside gene matches: 4. Germline V gene sequence: CDR1 SGHRS, CDR2 YFSETQ. The CDR3 loop spans 14 amino acids. In nucleotides, the CDR3 is TGCGCCAGCAGTACAGGGGGGAACACAGATACGCAGTATTTT. Protein: CASSTGGNTDTQYF.

The V gene is TRBV20-1, the J gene TRBJ2-1; no firm D call. Germline CDR1 reads DFQATT; CDR2 reads SNEGSKA (reference sequence). Deletions cut 6 bases from V and 8 bases from J, with 11 bases between. This CDR3 has 11 amino acids. The CDR3 region has the DNA TGCAGTGCGGCTAGGTCGGATGAGCAGTTCTTC. Amino acids: CSAARSDEQFF.